Below, 16 T cell receptor beta chains from the same sample are listed, as sequenced in a study of blood T cells in healthy people across ages. Through a sample-barcoded 5' primer and a J-beta primer mix, a second PCR was run for about 6 to 12 cycles. From the 5' RACE reads, TCRdb called clonotypes with MiXCR, one entry per CDR3 protein. The data show hundreds of thousands of distinct CDR3 sequences, around 20% seen once. Sequencing was carried out using blood. All receptors come from a man in his sixties or seventies in good health.

The chain uses TRBV12-3 or TRBV12-4 and TRBJ2-5, with D maybe TRBD2 (5 bases). Trimming shortened V by 6 bases and J by 6 bases, and 26 bases separated the two germline ends. The length of the CDR3 is 17 residues. Here the CDR3 reads CASSQDSLWLLRKTQYF. For the CDR3, the DNA is TGTGCCAGCAGCCAGGACTCCCTGTGGCTTCTTAGGAAGACCCAGTACTTC.

DNA for the CDR3: TGTGCCAGCAGCTTTTTTTACCAACCTGAAGCTTTCTTT. It yields the protein CASSFFYQPEAFF. The chain is built from TRBV7-2 and TRBJ1-1, with D unclear. The CDR3 runs 13 residues. The V gene's germline CDR1 is SGHTA and CDR2 FQGNSA. The V and J ends lost 3 bases and 6 bases respectively, with 11 bases between them.

This clonotype was seen more than once but under ten times. The V gene is TRBV3-1, the J gene TRBJ2-3, with TRBD2 identical over 9 bases. The CDR3 is 15 amino acids. Germline lookup yields CDR1 LGHDT and CDR2 YNNKEL (reference sequence). V trimming: 0 bases; J trimming: 6 bases; junction bases outside the gene matches: 4. The CDR3 sequence: CASSQEASGIDTQYF. Written as DNA, the CDR3 is TGTGCCAGCAGCCAAGAGGCTAGCGGGATCGATACGCAGTATTTT.

This chain links TRBV19 with TRBJ2-7, with 8 bases lining up with TRBD1. Germline CDR1 is LNHDA and CDR2 is SQIVND (reference sequence). The CDR3 contains 15 residues. The V segment lost 6 bases and the J segment 2 bases; nucleotides outside the gene matches: 9. The CDR3 sequence: CASSPGGYLAYEQYF. The CDR3 DNA reads as TGTGCCAGTAGCCCAGGGGGCTACTTAGCCTACGAGCAGTACTTC.

The sample holds a few counts of this clonotype. The chain carries TRBV7-3 and TRBJ2-2, with TRBD2 matching over 12 bases. Germline CDR1 SGHTA, CDR2 FQGTGA. This CDR3 contains 18 residues. J lost 6 bases, V lost 2 bases, and 10 bases had no gene match. The CDR3 region is CASSLSTSGSFFPGELFF. CDR3 sequence (DNA): TGTGCCAGCAGCTTATCGACTAGCGGGAGTTTTTTCCCCGGGGAGCTGTTTTTT.

The chain combines TRBV6-1 with TRBJ2-5, with 15 bases that match TRBD2. The CDR3 spans 15 residues. The trim removed 3 bases at V and 11 bases at J, leaving 7 bases unmatched. Germline CDR1 and CDR2: MNHNS and SASEGT. This chain's CDR3 is CASSDGLAGGREQYF. The CDR3 region has the DNA TGTGCCAGCAGTGACGGACTAGCGGGAGGGCGTGAGCAGTACTTC.

The chain joins TRBV27 to TRBJ1-1; no reliable D call. CDR1 is MNHEY, CDR2 SMNVEV, per germline (reference sequence). CDR3 length: 15 residues. V lost 0 bases and J 7 bases, leaving 15 bases between the germline ends. Here the CDR3 reads CASSLSPLPLIEAFF. As DNA, the CDR3 is TGTGCCAGCAGTTTATCACCCCTGCCTTTGATTGAAGCTTTCTTT.

This clonotype was detected only a few times. The chain is built from TRBV21-1 and TRBJ1-4; TRBD1 is the table's D call and was not checked against the DNA. TRBV21-1 is assigned pseudogene status. CDR3 length: 17 residues. The chain's CDR3 is CARDTIMNPNPNEKLFF. The CDR3 region has the DNA TGTGCCAGGGACACTATAATGAACCCCAATCCGAATGAAAAACTGTTTTTT.

The rearrangement joins TRBV6-5 to TRBJ2-6; D call uncertain. This CDR3 spans 16 amino acids. Trimming shortened V by 2 bases and J by 0 bases, and 8 bases separated the two germline ends. From germline, CDR1 is MNHEY and CDR2 SVGAGI. The CDR3 sequence is CASSYRRSSGANVLTF. CDR3 sequence (DNA): TGTGCCAGCAGTTACCGGCGGTCCTCTGGGGCCAACGTCCTGACTTTC.

The chain joins TRBV6-5 to TRBJ2-7; a weak D match, TRBD1 (6 bases). Germline V gene lookup returns CDR1 MNHEY and CDR2 SVGAGI. This CDR3 is 16 amino acids long. V was clipped by 0 bases and J by 3 bases, with 15 bases between them. The CDR3 sequence is CASSYSRPGEGYEQYF. CDR3 coding DNA: TGTGCCAGCAGTTACTCGAGGCCAGGGGAAGGCTACGAGCAGTACTTC.

This clonotype appeared a few times. The rearrangement joins TRBV12-3 or TRBV12-4 to TRBJ1-2; unclear D gene. The CDR3 is 13 residues long. The V and J ends lost 6 bases and 2 bases respectively, with 10 bases between them. The CDR3, as DNA: TGTGCCAGCAGAGCGCTGGGGAACTATGGCTACACCTTC. Encoded protein: CASRALGNYGYTF.

In this sample, this clonotype turned up a few times. The chain couples TRBV27 to TRBJ1-1; 8 bases match TRBD1. The germline V gene encodes CDR1 MNHEY and CDR2 SMNVEV (reference sequence). The CDR3 spans 18 residues. With V trimmed by 5 bases and J by 1 base, 15 bases remained unmatched. For the CDR3, the DNA is TGTGCCAGCAGTCCAGGACAGGGATTGGGTTTAAAGAACACTGAAGCTTTCTTT. This sequence encodes CASSPGQGLGLKNTEAFF.

This chain uses TRBV20-1 with TRBJ2-3, with TRBD1 matching 10 bases. The CDR3 extends over 14 amino acids. Germline V gene lookup returns CDR1 DFQATT and CDR2 SNEGSKA (reference sequence). V trimming: 5 bases; J trimming: 5 bases; junction bases outside the gene matches: 7. The CDR3, as DNA: TGCAGTGCTGGGGACAGGGGCAGGGGAGATACGCAGTATTTT. Its translation: CSAGDRGRGDTQYF.

The chain couples TRBV10-3 to TRBJ2-3; 8 bases are a match to TRBD1. This CDR3 comprises 15 residues. The germline V gene encodes CDR1 ENHRY and CDR2 SYGVKD. V shed 3 bases and J 3 bases; nucleotides not matched to a gene: 5. CDR3 protein: CAISDDRGGTDTQYF. The CDR3 DNA sequence: TGTGCCATCAGTGACGACAGGGGTGGGACAGATACGCAGTATTTT.

This clonotype was recorded a few times. CDR3 region: CASSPRDTRSYNEQFF. CDR3 nucleotide sequence: TGTGCCAGCAGCCCCCGGGACACACGCTCCTACAATGAGCAGTTCTTC. The chain joins TRBV3-1 to TRBJ2-1; tentative D call: TRBD1 (6 bases). CDR3 length equals 16 residues. Germline loops: CDR1 LGHDT, CDR2 YNNKEL (reference sequence). V gave up 4 bases and J gave up 0 bases, with 13 bases separating them.

Concerning this clonotype: At one end the junction does not follow the germline gene, possibly because of a read error. The chain recombines TRBV12-3 or TRBV12-4 with TRBJ2-2, with 10 bases lining up with TRBD2. This CDR3 comprises 16 residues. In nucleotides, the CDR3 is TGTGCCAGCAGTATAGCGGGAGGAGGGAACACCGGGGAGCTGTTTTTT. It is translated as CASSIAGGGNTGELFF.